Below, one T cell receptor (beta chain) is given with its context. The target of this receptor is not known. No base-level quality is on record; no much larger clone is a single base apart. Receptor libraries were prepared by 5' RACE. Sequencing was performed on an Illumina HiSeq 2500. The second PCR ran for about 6 to 12 cycles and used a J-beta primer mix along with a sample-barcoded 5' primer. Each TCR beta cDNA molecule received a unique molecular identifier from a template-switch 5' adaptor carrying 12 random nucleotides. Each sample yielded at least 3 million CDR3-containing paired-end reads. The Mint cDNA synthesis kit, primed by a TRBC-specific oligonucleotide, was used to synthesize first-strand cDNA from all RNA. All cDNA was treated with uracil-DNA glycosylase and then went through a first 18-cycle PCR with the universal primers M1SS and BC2_uni_R. The authors' analysis ran thus. Each sample was normalized by randomly selecting 1 million high-quality reads, each carrying a distinct molecular identifier. Instead of being binned into consensus sequences, reads with shared molecular identifiers were discarded. MiTCR, set to a Q25 quality threshold and the strictest error-elimination algorithm, was used for CDR3 identification, clonotype clustering and error correction. Lower-bound total TCR beta diversity was estimated with a nonparametric unseen species model using Euler transformation. Using fastp at Q25 and MiXCR, TCRdb reprocessed the public reads and kept productive beta chains. Rows with a matching CDR3 protein are joined into one entry that keeps the most common DNA and genes. These V and J calls originate from TCRdb's pipeline instead of the authors' own analysis. The sample records 600,000 or so distinct CDR3 sequences, roughly 20% of which are singletons. Around 3.4% of the sample belongs to the ten largest clones.

This record belongs to a study of blood T cells in healthy people across ages (dated by TCRdb to the mid-2010s). Regarding the study in general: In model experiments, template switching captured about one uniquely barcoded TCR beta cDNA molecule for every two T cells. To track age-related changes in TCR beta repertoire diversity, the study relied on deep sequencing normalized with unique cDNA molecular identifiers. Four age groups were formed from the donors: young (average approximately 15 years), middle-aged (just under 40), aged (under 70) and long-lived (about 80). To avoid experimental bias, donors of different ages were distributed randomly across sequencing lanes. Two additional independent replicas of 1 million unique cDNA reads from the same blood draw were analyzed for two donors (one aged 18 to 29 and one aged 80 or older). Beyond this particular receptor, the publication reports: The percentage of naive T cells measured by flow cytometry correlated strongly with observed TCR beta diversity. Bulk unsorted PBMC profiling prevented conclusive comparison of naive and antigen-experienced compartments. Estimates of total diversity based on one million sequenced T cells were considered lower bounds and underestimates. Because the CMV infection status of the donors was unknown, age-related changes in expanded clonotypes may potentially have been confounded. As age increased, observed TCR beta diversity per million T cells dropped in a roughly linear way, and a significant reduction was already evident by age approximately 40. Compared with the aged group, more naive CD4+ T cells, fewer expanded clones and increased TCR diversity were shown by the long-lived group, suggesting age selection.

Donors were under 40 systemically healthy Caucasian individuals from Russia aged roughly 6 to 95 years. Each donor gave about 10 milliliters of peripheral blood, drawn into EDTA-treated Vacutainer tubes. Ficoll-Paque density-gradient centrifugation was used to isolate PBMCs, with at least 6 million per sample. Total RNA was extracted from PBMCs with Trizol reagent, with at least 6 micrograms obtained per sample. For every donor, an aliquot of PBMCs went through flow cytometry to measure the percentages of naive CD45RAhigh/CD27high T cells. Including the terminal cysteine and phenylalanine, the CDR3 comprises 14 residues. The DNA shown is the 42-base CDR3, in frame from base 1. The junction carries 12 bases between V and J, which are trimmed by 3 bases and 4 bases respectively. The germline V gene yields SGHRS for CDR1 and YFSETQ for CDR2.

The source is an older man in good health. Sequencing used blood. The sequence links TRBV5-1 to TRBJ2-3; TRBD1 is a weak D gene call, 5 bases matching. The CDR3 protein is CASSSLTDADTQYF. In nucleotides, the sequence is TGCGCCAGCAGCTCCTTGACAGATGCAGATACGCAGTATTTT. The reference TRBV5-1 and TRBJ2-3 proteins fill in what lies around the CDR3, so the full variable domain reads KAGVTQTPRYLIKTRGQQVTLSCSPISGHRSVSWYQQTPGQGLQFLFEYFSETQRNKGNFPGRFSGRQFSNSRSEMNVSTLELGDSALYLCASSSLTDADTQYFGPGTRLTVL.